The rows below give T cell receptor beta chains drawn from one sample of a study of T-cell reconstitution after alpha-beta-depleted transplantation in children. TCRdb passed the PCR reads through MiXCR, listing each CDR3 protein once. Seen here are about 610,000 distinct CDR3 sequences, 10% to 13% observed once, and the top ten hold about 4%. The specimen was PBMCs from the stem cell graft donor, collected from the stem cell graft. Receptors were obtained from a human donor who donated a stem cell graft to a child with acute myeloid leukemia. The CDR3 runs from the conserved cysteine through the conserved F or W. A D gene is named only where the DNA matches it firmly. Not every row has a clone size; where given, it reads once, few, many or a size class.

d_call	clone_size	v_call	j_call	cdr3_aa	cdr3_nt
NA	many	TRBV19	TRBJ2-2	CASSFRGENTGELFF	TGTGCCAGTAGTTTCCGAGGGGAGAACACCGGGGAGCTGTTTTTT
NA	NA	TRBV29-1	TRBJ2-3	CSVRTGGSTDTQYF	TGCAGCGTGAGGACTGGCGGGAGCACAGATACGCAGTATTTT
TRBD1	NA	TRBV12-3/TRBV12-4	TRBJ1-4	CASSSGQGQKEKLFF	TGTGCCAGCAGTTCCGGACAGGGCCAAAAAGAAAAACTGTTTTTT
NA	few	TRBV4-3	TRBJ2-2	CASSRVANTGELFF	TGCGCCAGCAGCCGGGTTGCGAACACCGGGGAGCTGTTTTTT
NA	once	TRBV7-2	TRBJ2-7	CASTLDRAIPSYEQYF	TGTGCCAGCACTCTCGACCGGGCTATCCCATCCTACGAGCAGTACTTC
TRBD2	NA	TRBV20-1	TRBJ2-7	CSARKAGGPSREQYF	TGCAGTGCTAGAAAAGCGGGAGGGCCGTCTCGCGAGCAGTACTTC
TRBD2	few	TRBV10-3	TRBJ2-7	CAVGTSGSPQYF	TGTGCCGTTGGGACTAGCGGGAGCCCGCAGTACTTC
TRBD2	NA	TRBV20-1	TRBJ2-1	CSALSSSGGTYNEQFF	TGCAGTGCCCTCTCTTCTAGCGGGGGGACCTACAATGAGCAGTTCTTC
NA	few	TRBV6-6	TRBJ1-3	CASNPKGGNTIYF	TGTGCCAGCAATCCCAAGGGCGGAAACACCATATATTTT
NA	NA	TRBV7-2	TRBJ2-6	CASSVGDATLLTF	TGTGCCAGCAGCGTCGGGGACGCCACCCTCCTGACTTTC
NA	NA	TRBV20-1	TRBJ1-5	CSASGGSNQPQHF	TGCAGTGCTAGTGGAGGGAGCAATCAGCCCCAGCATTTT
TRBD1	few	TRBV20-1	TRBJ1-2	CSAKSYRGRGGYTF	TGCAGTGCCAAGTCATATAGGGGGCGCGGGGGCTACACCTTC
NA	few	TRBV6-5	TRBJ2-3	CASSINTDTQYF	TGTGCCAGCAGTATCAACACAGATACGCAGTATTTT
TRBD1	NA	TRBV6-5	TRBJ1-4	CASSYGQGKGEKLFF	TGTGCCAGCAGTTACGGACAGGGAAAGGGTGAAAAACTGTTTTTT
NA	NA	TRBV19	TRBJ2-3	CASSIELAGRDTQYF	TGTGCCAGTAGTATCGAACTAGCCGGTAGAGATACGCAGTATTTT
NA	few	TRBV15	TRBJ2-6	CATSSMGVSGANVLTF	TGTGCCACCAGCTCAATGGGCGTCTCTGGGGCCAACGTCCTGACTTTC
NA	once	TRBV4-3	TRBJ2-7	CASSRDRAGDYEQYF	TGCGCCAGCAGCCGAGATCGTGCAGGGGACTACGAGCAGTACTTC
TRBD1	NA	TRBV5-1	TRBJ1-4	CASSRRQGANEKLFF	TGCGCCAGCAGCCGGCGACAGGGGGCAAATGAAAAACTGTTTTTT
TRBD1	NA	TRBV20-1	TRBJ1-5	CSATGGVSQPQHF	TGCAGTGCTACAGGGGGAGTCAGTCAGCCCCAGCATTTT
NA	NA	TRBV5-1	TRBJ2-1	CASRPALGQYYNEQFF	TGCGCCAGCAGGCCCGCCCTCGGACAGTACTACAATGAGCAGTTCTTC
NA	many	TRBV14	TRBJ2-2	CASSQAGQGTGELFF	TGTGCCAGCAGCCAAGCCGGACAAGGGACCGGGGAGCTGTTTTTT
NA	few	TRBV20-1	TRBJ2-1	CSARGTATYNEQFF	TGCAGTGCTAGAGGAACGGCAACCTACAATGAGCAGTTCTTC
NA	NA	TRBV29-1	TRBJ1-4	CSVEDRRRKLFF	TGCAGCGTTGAAGATCGCCGGCGGAAACTGTTTTTT
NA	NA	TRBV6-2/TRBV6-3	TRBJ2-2	CASSPAHTGELFF	TGTGCCAGCAGTCCGGCCCACACCGGGGAGCTGTTTTTT
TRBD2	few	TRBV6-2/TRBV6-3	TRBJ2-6	CASSTSSGLAAGANVLTF	TGTGCCAGCAGTACCTCTTCGGGACTAGCAGCGGGGGCCAACGTCCTGACTTTC
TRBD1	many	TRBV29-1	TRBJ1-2	CSVETGTYGYTF	TGCAGCGTTGAGACAGGGACCTATGGCTACACCTTC
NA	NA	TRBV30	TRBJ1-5	CAWSLGSGGQPQHF	TGTGCCTGGAGTCTTGGGTCTGGCGGTCAGCCCCAGCATTTT
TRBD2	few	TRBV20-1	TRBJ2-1	CSARELAGSGGYNEQFF	TGCAGTGCTAGAGAGCTAGCGGGTTCTGGGGGCTACAATGAGCAGTTCTTC
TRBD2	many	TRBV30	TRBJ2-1	CAWSVIAGGVEQFF	TGTGCCTGGAGTGTAATCGCGGGAGGGGTAGAGCAGTTCTTC
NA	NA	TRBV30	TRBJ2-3	CAWSPGFPGPKGTDTQYF	TGTGCCTGGAGTCCTGGGTTTCCTGGACCCAAGGGGACAGATACGCAGTATTTT
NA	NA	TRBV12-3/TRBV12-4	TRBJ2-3	CASSPSRANTQYF	TGTGCCAGCAGTCCCTCACGGGCTAATACGCAGTATTTT